This TCR beta chain was profiled in a study of cytomegalovirus exposure and HLA in healthy donors. Vbeta (60) and Jbeta (13) primers were used in the PCR. Per the original data handling: There were about 80 million unique TCR beta chains by a later count, and around 10 million of them were shared. Sequencing used immunoSEQ multiplex PCR; TCRdb keeps in-frame clones, though not all of them. D and trimming come from the DNA, and the V and J calls and clone size come from that table. The data contain about 200,000 clones, 70% of them seen just once; the ten biggest clones take up 2.6%. The ends were cut back, 6 bases at V and 0 bases at J, with 13 bases in the middle. Looked up from germline, CDR1 is SGHTA and CDR2 is FQGTGA. CDR3 length equals 15 residues. Healthy individuals who donated bone marrow served as the donors.

The source is a middle-aged man in good health and CMV-seropositive. The chain employs TRBV7-3 and TRBJ2-3; TRBD1 is a possible D gene (6 bases). Source material: PBMCs. CDR3 loop: CASSIRGTSTDTQYF. The CDR3, as DNA: TGTGCCAGCAGTATCAGGGGTACCAGCACAGATACGCAGTATTTT.